These 27 T cell receptor beta chains share one sample of origin, sequenced in a study of regulatory T cells in long-lasting Graves disease. Time point noted: persistent/refractory GD, antithyroid drugs over 5 years with positive TRAb. The authors made the TCR library using RNA they extracted from PBMCs. Library construction for TCR beta used iRepertoire HTBI primers and Arm-PCR of CDR3 regions. MiXCR was run by TCRdb on the multiplex PCR reads, yielding one entry per CDR3 protein. The table has fewer than 450,000 distinct CDR3 sequences, 23% seen once. Sequences were derived from peripheral blood mononuclear cells (PBMCs), sampled when the disease was refractory, from a patient treated with antithyroid drugs. Receptors were obtained from a female donor with Graves disease.

The chain uses TRBV19 and TRBJ2-7; TRBD1 matches 9 bases. This CDR3 region has 15 residues. Germline CDR1 and CDR2: LNHDA and SQIVND (reference sequence). Losses at the gene ends were 5 bases for V and 6 bases for J; bases not matched to a gene: 11. CDR3 in DNA: TGTGCCAGTAGTGTCACCGGGACAGGGTTAAGCGAGCAGTACTTC. Its protein product is CASSVTGTGLSEQYF.

On this clonotype itself: Just one base apart from a much larger clone, this may be a read error. The CDR3 does not end in the conserved phenylalanine or tryptophan, so this is likely a read error. The V and J genes are TRBV12-3 or TRBV12-4 and TRBJ2-5, with D hard to call. This CDR3 is 13 amino acids long. The V end lost 5 bases, the J end lost 5 bases, and 12 bases lay between the germline ends. CDR3 residues: CASSPDRSETQYS. For the CDR3, the DNA is TGTGCCAGCAGTCCAGATAGGTCGGAGACCCAGTACTCC.

The V and J genes are TRBV10-3 and TRBJ2-2; 15 nucleotides line up with TRBD2. V gave up 7 bases and J gave up 6 bases; unmatched junction bases: 3. CDR3 length: 15 amino acids. Germline loops: CDR1 ENHRY, CDR2 SYGVKD. The CDR3 nucleotides are TGTGCCATCAACGGACTAGCGGGAGGGCCCGGGGAGCTGTTTTTT. It specifies CAINGLAGGPGELFF.

This clonotype has only a few counts. The chain carries TRBV5-1 and TRBJ2-2; perhaps TRBD2 as D (5 bases). Trimming took 5 bases from V and 1 from J, leaving 12 bases between them. Germline V gives CDR1 SGHRS, CDR2 YFSETQ. The CDR3 totals 15 residues. The CDR3 protein is CASRELSENTGELFF. The CDR3, as DNA: TGCGCCAGCAGAGAGCTTAGCGAGAACACCGGGGAGCTGTTTTTT.

In its sample, this clonotype was seen many times. The chain combines TRBV28 with TRBJ1-5; D is ambiguous. The CDR3 loop spans 15 amino acids. CDR1 MDHEN and CDR2 SYDVKM come from the germline V gene. The V gene lost 7 bases and the J gene lost 2 bases, with 15 bases spanning the gap. CDR3 in amino acids: CASTDGKTGNQPQHF. CDR3 sequence (DNA): TGTGCCAGCACGGACGGAAAAACGGGCAATCAGCCCCAGCATTTT.

This clonotype has a handful of counts. This chain connects TRBV29-1 to TRBJ1-2; no clear D gene. The CDR3 extends over 10 amino acids. Germline CDR1 reads SQVTM; CDR2 reads ANQGSEA. Trimming shortened V by 4 bases and J by 6 bases, and 6 bases separated the two germline ends. The CDR3, as DNA: TGCAGCGTTGGCAGCGATGGCTACACCTTC. It codes for CSVGSDGYTF.

This clonotype was observed a few times. This sequence joins TRBV24-1 and TRBJ1-5; 8 nucleotides agree with TRBD1. J was trimmed by 4 bases and V by 3 bases; bases with no gene match: 7. Germline V gene lookup returns CDR1 KGHDR and CDR2 SFDVKD. This CDR3 is 16 amino acids long. The CDR3 DNA is TGTGCCACCAGTGATGCCGGGACAGGTAATAATCAGCCCCAGCATTTT. Its protein is CATSDAGTGNNQPQHF.

This clonotype was counted at least ten times. V usage is TRBV2 and J usage is TRBJ1-5; D remains unclear. The CDR3 covers 13 residues. The V end lost 1 base, the J end lost 7 bases, and 8 bases lay between the germline ends. Germline V CDR1 and CDR2: SNHLY, FYNNEI. CDR3 protein: CASSEELAQPQHF. DNA for the CDR3: TGTGCCAGCAGTGAAGAACTTGCCCAGCCCCAGCATTTT.

This clonotype was detected many times. This chain connects TRBV27 to TRBJ2-7; 7 nucleotides match TRBD1. The CDR3 is 18 amino acids. Trimming cost V 0 bases and J 4 bases; bases outside gene matches: 15. CDR1 and CDR2 from the germline V gene are MNHEY and SMNVEV (reference sequence). The CDR3 DNA reads as TGTGCCAGCAGTTTATCAGGGCGGTGGCAGGGGGTCATTTACGAGCAGTACTTC. Residues: CASSLSGRWQGVIYEQYF.

This clonotype was seen a few times. The CDR3 loop is CATSDSAREGLNQYF. In DNA form, the CDR3 reads TGTGCCACCAGTGATTCAGCGCGGGAGGGCCTTAATCAGTACTTC. This chain joins TRBV24-1 and TRBJ2-4, with 9 positions matching TRBD2. Losses at the gene ends were 2 bases for V and 12 bases for J; bases not matched to a gene: 10. The CDR3 is 15 amino acids. CDR1 and CDR2 from the germline V gene are KGHDR and SFDVKD.

The gene calls are TRBV24-1 and TRBJ2-1; 8 bases align to TRBD1. J gave up 7 bases and V 3 bases, and 4 bases lay outside the gene matches. CDR3 length equals 14 residues. The V gene's germline CDR1 is KGHDR and CDR2 SFDVKD. In DNA, the CDR3 is TGTGCCACCAGTGATGACAGGGGTTGGAATGAGCAGTTCTTC. Translated, it gives CATSDDRGWNEQFF.

The chain links TRBV6-1 to TRBJ2-2; possibly TRBD2 for D (6 bases). Trimming left V 10 bases short and J 8 bases short, with 11 bases between. The germline CDR1 and CDR2 sequences are MNHNS and SASEGT. The CDR3 runs 11 residues. CDR3 DNA sequence: TGTGCCATCGGGGGTTCGGGGGAGCTGTTTTTT. This translates into CAIGGSGELFF.

The V and J genes are TRBV18 and TRBJ2-6; maybe TRBD1 (5 bases). This CDR3 has 16 amino acids. Trimming took off 1 base at V and 4 bases at J, with 11 bases between the two ends. CDR1 is KGHSH and CDR2 is LQKENI in the germline V gene. CDR3 nucleotide sequence: TGTGCCAGCTCACCACTTCAGGGAACCGGGGCCAACGTCCTGACTTTC. Translating it yields CASSPLQGTGANVLTF.

This clonotype was counted only a few times. This chain links TRBV29-1 with TRBJ1-1; no clear D. This CDR3 has 12 amino acids. The V end was cut by 4 bases, the J end by 0 bases, with 6 bases between. CDR1 and CDR2 from the germline V gene are SQVTM and ANQGSEA. CDR3 protein: CSVVSMNTEAFF. Written as DNA, the CDR3 is TGCAGCGTTGTTTCCATGAACACTGAAGCTTTCTTT.

V and J are TRBV20-1 and TRBJ2-3; TRBD2 matches at 13 bases. The CDR3 has 15 residues. Germline CDR1 is DFQATT and CDR2 is SNEGSKA (reference sequence). Trimming at V came to 6 bases and at J to 5 bases, leaving 8 bases not matched to a gene. CDR3 in amino acids: CSAAPTSGRRDTQYF. The CDR3 coding sequence is TGCAGTGCCGCCCCGACTAGCGGGAGGCGAGATACGCAGTATTTT.

This clonotype was found a few times. The V and J genes are TRBV29-1 and TRBJ1-2, with TRBD1 identical over 12 bases. Germline CDR1 and CDR2: SQVTM and ANQGSEA. With V trimmed by 6 bases and J by 4 bases, 3 bases remained unmatched. The CDR3 length is 13 residues. CDR3 in DNA: TGCAGCGTGGGGACAGGGGGCATCTATGGCTACACCTTC. Its protein product is CSVGTGGIYGYTF.

A word on this clonotype: A read error is possible here, since a much larger clone lies one base away. V and J are TRBV14 and TRBJ1-4, with D tentatively TRBD1 (6 bases). CDR1 and CDR2 (germline): SGHDN, FVKESK. The V end lost 4 bases, the J end lost 12 bases, and 12 bases lay between the germline ends. The length of the CDR3 is 12 residues. In DNA form, the CDR3 reads TGTGCCAGCAGCCGGGCACAGGGTGAACTGTTTTTT. It encodes CASSRAQGELFF. The full variable domain, its missing parts supplied by reference TRBV14 and TRBJ1-4, is EAGVTQFPSHSVIEKGQTVTLRCDPISGHDNLYWYRRVMGKEIKFLLHFVKESKQDESGMPNNRFLAERTGGTYSTLKVQPAELEDSGVYFCASSRAQGELFFGSGTQLSVL.

In its sample, this clonotype was seen a few times. The chain links TRBV20-1 to TRBJ2-7, with D unresolved. The CDR3 runs to 15 residues. V was cut by 3 bases and J by 0 bases, with 15 bases left in between. Germline assignment: CDR1 DFQATT and CDR2 SNEGSKA (reference sequence). The CDR3 sequence is CSASGRTLSSYEQYF. In nucleotides, the CDR3 is TGCAGTGCTAGTGGTCGGACCCTGAGCTCCTACGAGCAGTACTTC.

This clonotype was recorded many times. The chain joins TRBV28 to TRBJ2-7; 9 bases align to TRBD2. From germline, CDR1 is MDHEN and CDR2 SYDVKM. CDR3 length: 14 residues. The junction had 10 bases not matched to a gene; V was cut back by 6 bases and J by 7 bases. The DNA of the CDR3 is TGTGCCAGCAGCCAACCGGGACTAGCTGGGGAGCAGTACTTC. Protein product: CASSQPGLAGEQYF.

The rearrangement joins TRBV29-1 to TRBJ1-1; TRBD1 matches 7 bases. From germline, CDR1 is SQVTM and CDR2 ANQGSEA. J was trimmed by 4 bases and V by 3 bases; bases with no gene match: 23. This CDR3 has 19 amino acids. CDR3 sequence: CSVDEPSRQGDAGVTEAFF. The CDR3 DNA follows: TGCAGCGTTGATGAACCCTCCCGACAGGGTGACGCCGGCGTCACTGAAGCTTTCTTT.

This clonotype was seen more than once but under ten times. V is TRBV19 and J is TRBJ2-4; 12 bases fit TRBD2. Trimming at V came to 6 bases and at J to 0 bases, leaving 3 bases not matched to a gene. Germline V lookup: CDR1 LNHDA, CDR2 SQIVND (reference sequence). The CDR3 sequence is 16 residues long. The CDR3 DNA sequence: TGTGCCAGTAGCCTAGCGGGAGGGCTAGCCAAAAACATTCAGTACTTC. This encodes CASSLAGGLAKNIQYF.

This clonotype was seen at least ten times. The rearrangement joins TRBV2 to TRBJ2-7; possibly TRBD2 for D (7 bases). Germline loops: CDR1 SNHLY, CDR2 FYNNEI. The CDR3 contains 15 residues. V was clipped by 8 bases and J by 4 bases, with 21 bases between them. The CDR3 spells CASERERGGRYEQYF. CDR3 sequence (DNA): TGTGCCAGCGAAAGGGAAAGGGGGGGGCGGTACGAGCAGTACTTC. Drawing the rest from reference TRBV2 and TRBJ2-7, the complete variable domain is EPEVTQTPSHQVTQMGQEVILRCVPISNHLYFYWYRQILGQKVEFLVSFYNNEISEKSEIFDDQFSVERPDGSNFTLKIRSTKLEDSAMYFCASERERGGRYEQYFGPGTRLTVT.

This clonotype has more than one count but fewer than ten. The chain couples TRBV10-3 to TRBJ1-3; D not certain. V gave up 3 bases and J gave up 0 bases, with 15 bases separating them. The V gene's germline CDR1 is ENHRY and CDR2 SYGVKD. The CDR3 has 17 residues. CDR3 DNA sequence: TGTGCCATCAGTGAAAAGAGCCCGGGTATCTCTGGAAACACCATATATTTT. Its protein is CAISEKSPGISGNTIYF.

The V and J genes are TRBV7-8 and TRBJ1-4; no clear D gene. Deletions cut 5 bases from V and 8 bases from J, with 15 bases between. Per the germline V gene, CDR1 is SGHVS and CDR2 is FQNEAQ. The CDR3 sequence is 14 residues long. The CDR3 sequence: CASSPSRVWEKLFF. The DNA for the CDR3 is TGTGCCAGCAGCCCAAGTAGGGTATGGGAAAAACTGTTTTTT.

This clonotype has at least ten counts. CDR3 amino acids: CASSGSEIDADEKLFF. CDR3 coding DNA: TGTGCCAGCAGCGGATCCGAAATAGACGCGGATGAAAAACTGTTTTTT. The V and J genes are TRBV2 and TRBJ1-4; the D is unclear. Germline CDR1 is SNHLY and CDR2 is FYNNEI. The CDR3 runs 16 residues. V was clipped by 6 bases and J by 6 bases, with 20 bases between them.

This chain connects TRBV5-5 to TRBJ1-6; TRBD1 aligns across 8 bases. The ends lost 4 bases at V and 4 bases at J; junction bases unmatched: 10. CDR1 and CDR2 (germline): SGHKS, YYEKEE (reference sequence). There are 17 residues in the CDR3. For the CDR3, the DNA is TGTGCCAGCAGCCCGTACCGGGACAGGAGTTATAATTCACCCCTCCACTTT. As protein: CASSPYRDRSYNSPLHF.

The chain uses TRBV7-3 and TRBJ2-2; a possible D gene is TRBD1 (6 bases). V lost 5 bases and J lost 7, with 17 bases in between. Germline V gene lookup returns CDR1 SGHTA and CDR2 FQGTGA. CDR3 length equals 15 residues. This CDR3 reads CASSPGQSRGGELFF. The CDR3, as DNA: TGTGCCAGCAGCCCAGGACAGTCCCGGGGCGGGGAGCTGTTTTTT.